Each of the 26 T cell receptor beta chains below was sequenced from the same sample in a study of T cells in Graves' hyperthyroidism and ophthalmopathy. Amplified TCR beta CDR3 regions derived from RNA transcripts. The HTBI primer set served for first-round RT-PCR of the TCR CDR3. TCRdb itself ran the multiplex PCR reads through MiXCR, one entry per CDR3 protein. The table includes about 350,000 distinct CDR3 sequences, roughly 18% detected once. The sequenced sample consisted of blood. These receptor sequences come from a woman aged 40 to 50 with Graves' ophthalmopathy.

The sample holds many counts of this clonotype. The rearrangement uses TRBV10-3 and TRBJ2-5; D gene unclear. Germline loops: CDR1 ENHRY, CDR2 SYGVKD. The germline V and J ends were trimmed by 4 bases and 2 bases, with 5 bases remaining between them. This CDR3 comprises 12 residues. CDR3 DNA sequence: TGTGCCATCAGTGCTGGGCAAGAGACCCAGTACTTC. This codes for CAISAGQETQYF.

This clonotype was seen ten or more times. V and J are TRBV11-2 and TRBJ1-5; D is ambiguous. This CDR3 region has 16 residues. V shed 5 bases and J shed 7 bases, with 21 bases lying between them. Germline V gene lookup returns CDR1 SGHAT and CDR2 FQNNGV. DNA of the CDR3: TGTGCCAGCAGCCCCTCGCGCCTCCTGGGAGGGCAGCCCCAGCATTTT. It encodes CASSPSRLLGGQPQHF.

The chain links TRBV6-2 or TRBV6-3 to TRBJ2-5; D possibly corresponds to TRBD1 (5 bases). This CDR3 has 15 amino acids. Looked up from germline, CDR1 is MNHEY and CDR2 is SVGEGT. V was shortened by 5 bases and J by 5 bases, with 18 bases between the two germline ends. The CDR3 loop is CASSQDSGQRETQYF. CDR3 sequence (DNA): TGTGCCAGCAGTCAAGACTCCGGACAACGCGAGACCCAGTACTTC.

On this clonotype itself: A much larger clone is a single base away; this may be a read error. The missing conserved phenylalanine or tryptophan at the end of this CDR3 makes a read error likely. The chain has TRBV11-2 and TRBJ2-7; possible D gene TRBD1, 6 bases. Trimming left V 5 bases short and J 1 base short, with 15 bases between. This CDR3 spans 15 amino acids. Germline V CDR1 and CDR2: SGHAT, FQNNGV. The CDR3 is CASSLDRPTSYEQYL. CDR3 coding DNA: TGTGCCAGCAGCCTCGACAGGCCCACTTCCTACGAGCAGTACCTC.

In this sample, this clonotype turned up many times. This chain uses TRBV7-9 with TRBJ2-7, with D perhaps matching TRBD1 or TRBD2 (6 bases each). The V end lost 7 bases, the J end lost 4 bases, and 17 bases lay between the germline ends. Germline V gene lookup returns CDR1 SEHNR and CDR2 FQNEAQ (reference sequence). CDR3 length equals 14 residues. As DNA, the CDR3 is TGTGCCAGCACTCCTGAAGGGGGGTGGTACGAGCAGTACTTC. Its protein is CASTPEGGWYEQYF.

This clonotype appeared many times. This sequence joins TRBV2 and TRBJ2-7; no clear D gene. The ends were cut back, 4 bases at V and 3 bases at J, with 7 bases in the middle. The CDR3 length is 12 residues. Germline-derived CDR1 and CDR2 are SNHLY and FYNNEI. As DNA, the CDR3 is TGTGCCAGCAGTGGGCTGCTCTACGAGCAGTACTTC. This gives the protein CASSGLLYEQYF.

This clonotype was seen repeatedly, ten times or more. This sequence joins TRBV18 and TRBJ2-5, with a weak D call TRBD2 (6 bases). CDR1 KGHSH and CDR2 LQKENI come from the germline V gene. Trimming stripped 1 base from V and 0 bases from J, with 9 bases between. The CDR3 totals 15 residues. The CDR3 is CASSPLRTNQETQYF. CDR3 DNA sequence: TGTGCCAGCTCACCACTGCGGACTAACCAAGAGACCCAGTACTTC.

This clonotype was counted many times. The V and J genes are TRBV12-3 or TRBV12-4 and TRBJ1-5; no clear D. Trimming removed 5 bases at V and 6 bases at J, with 8 bases between. The CDR3 consists of 12 residues. This CDR3 reads CASSVWGQPQHF. The CDR3 DNA reads as TGTGCCAGCAGTGTTTGGGGTCAGCCCCAGCATTTT.

This clonotype was counted ten times or more. The chain recombines TRBV30 with TRBJ2-7; D unresolved. The V gene's germline CDR1 is GTSNPN and CDR2 SVGIG (reference sequence). V was clipped by 5 bases and J by 2 bases, with 4 bases between them. The CDR3 runs to 10 residues. CDR3 coding DNA: TGTGCCTGGGGGACCTACGAGCAGTACTTC. Its protein product is CAWGTYEQYF.

This clonotype was seen many times. The chain employs TRBV7-8 and TRBJ2-2; the D gene is possibly TRBD2 (6 bases). CDR1 and CDR2 (germline): SGHVS, FQNEAQ. This CDR3 comprises 15 residues. V was pared by 1 base and J by 4 bases, with 10 bases between. CDR3: CASSLVGGSTGELFF. In nucleotides, the CDR3 is TGTGCCAGCAGCTTAGTTGGGGGGAGCACCGGGGAGCTGTTTTTT.

This chain uses TRBV28 with TRBJ1-2; a possible D gene is TRBD1 (6 bases). The CDR3 covers 13 residues. Trimming pared 3 bases from V and 7 bases from J, leaving 12 bases between. Germline-derived CDR1 and CDR2 are MDHEN and SYDVKM. The CDR3 region has the DNA TGTGCCAGCAGTTTTCTGGGGGCGCCTGGCTACACCTTC. As protein: CASSFLGAPGYTF.

This clonotype was seen many times. V usage is TRBV20-1 and J usage is TRBJ2-7, with D unclear. The germline V gene has CDR1 DFQATT and CDR2 SNEGSKA (reference sequence). This CDR3 contains 14 residues. V was cut by 6 bases and J by 1 base, with 16 bases left in between. The CDR3 protein is CSAIPGVNSYEQYF. In nucleotides, the CDR3 is TGCAGTGCCATCCCAGGCGTCAATTCCTACGAGCAGTACTTC.

The rearrangement uses TRBV5-6 and TRBJ2-2, with 13 nucleotides matching TRBD2. The CDR3 totals 18 residues. Unmatched junction bases numbered 10, after V lost 2 bases and J lost 6 bases. CDR1 SGHDT and CDR2 YYEEEE come from the germline V gene. This CDR3 reads CASSFRTSGRIRAGELFF. The CDR3, as DNA: TGTGCCAGCAGCTTCCGGACTAGCGGGAGAATAAGGGCCGGGGAGCTGTTTTTT.

On this clonotype: One end of the junction is discordant with germline, which a read error may explain. The V gene is TRBV29-1, the J gene TRBJ2-5, with 10 bases identical to TRBD2. CDR3 length: 12 residues. Germline CDR1 and CDR2: SQVTM and ANQGSEA. The CDR3 coding sequence is TGCAGGGTTCGGCTAGCGGGAGAGACACAGTACTTC. Protein: CRVRLAGETQYF. The full variable domain, rest sourced from reference TRBV29-1 and TRBJ2-5, is SAVISQKPSRDICQRGTSLTIQCQVDSQVTMMFWYRQQPGQSLTLIATANQGSEATYESGFVIDKFPISRPNLTFSTLTVSNMSPEDSSIYLCRVRLAGETQYFGPGTRLLVL.

A note on this clonotype: Just one base apart from a much larger clone, this may be a read error. The J gene is TRBJ2-5, the V gene TRBV12-3 or TRBV12-4; D might be TRBD1 (6 bases). This CDR3 spans 14 amino acids. V lost 6 bases to trimming and J lost 0 bases, with 11 bases between them. CDR3 sequence reads: CASRLWDNQETQYF. CDR3 coding DNA: TGTGCCAGCAGGCTCTGGGACAACCAAGAGACCCAGTACTTC.

This clonotype came up many times. The DNA for the CDR3 is TGTGCCAGCAGCTTACGTAGCGGGAGGTCGGATACGCAGTATTTT. Protein product: CASSLRSGRSDTQYF. The chain couples TRBV11-1 to TRBJ2-3, with TRBD2 matching 10 bases. The V segment lost 2 bases and the J segment 6 bases; nucleotides outside the gene matches: 5. The CDR3 contains 15 residues. The germline CDR1 and CDR2 sequences are SGHAT and FQDESV (reference sequence).

J is TRBJ2-7 and V is TRBV6-1; TRBD2 matches 8 bases. The V and J ends lost 7 bases and 4 bases, in that order; junction bases with no gene match: 9. CDR3 size: 14 residues. Looked up from germline, CDR1 is MNHNS and CDR2 is SASEGT. CDR3 loop: CASTPAGVSYEQYF. The CDR3 bases are TGTGCCAGCACCCCAGCGGGAGTATCTTACGAGCAGTACTTC.

This clonotype came up a few times. The chain recombines TRBV12-3 or TRBV12-4 with TRBJ2-7; 9 nucleotides align to TRBD2. The ends lost 7 bases at V and 3 bases at J; junction bases unmatched: 10. The CDR3 extends over 15 amino acids. The CDR3 DNA sequence: TGTGCCAGCACCTCTGCGACTAGCGGATACTACGAGCAGTACTTC. Amino acid sequence: CASTSATSGYYEQYF.

This clonotype was counted ten times or more. V and J are TRBV9 and TRBJ1-5; perhaps TRBD1 as D (5 bases). The V end was cut by 2 bases, the J end by 6 bases, with 9 bases between. Germline V gene sequence: CDR1 SGDLS, CDR2 YYNGEE. This CDR3 spans 13 amino acids. CDR3 nucleotide sequence: TGTGCCAGCAGCGTTGGGGGAAGTCAGCCCCAGCATTTT. Its protein product is CASSVGGSQPQHF.

In its sample, this clonotype was seen many times. The chain uses TRBV29-1 and TRBJ2-6, with TRBD2 matching over 8 bases. V lost 4 bases and J lost 2; bases outside the gene matches: 19. There are 20 residues in the CDR3. The V gene's germline CDR1 is SQVTM and CDR2 ANQGSEA. The CDR3 reads CSVARSGRHPQTAGANVLTF. CDR3 bases: TGCAGCGTTGCCCGGAGCGGGAGACACCCCCAAACCGCTGGGGCCAACGTCCTGACTTTC.

This clonotype has ten or more counts. The rearrangement joins TRBV11-1 to TRBJ2-2; D gene ambiguous. The CDR3 is made up of 15 amino acids. Germline loops: CDR1 SGHAT, CDR2 FQDESV (reference sequence). The germline V and J ends were trimmed by 3 bases and 5 bases, with 13 bases remaining between them. This CDR3 is CASSFGLVGTGELFF. CDR3 nucleotide sequence: TGTGCCAGCAGCTTCGGGCTAGTAGGAACCGGGGAGCTGTTTTTT.

The chain combines TRBV7-2 with TRBJ2-5, with D uncertain. This CDR3 has 15 residues. The V end was cut by 3 bases, the J end by 1 base, with 12 bases between. CDR1 and CDR2 from the germline V gene are SGHTA and FQGNSA. CDR3 amino acids: CASSLWFGLQETQYF. CDR3 sequence (DNA): TGTGCCAGCAGCTTGTGGTTTGGGCTCCAAGAGACCCAGTACTTC.

This clonotype has at least ten counts. The rearrangement uses TRBV28 and TRBJ2-5; 7 bases match TRBD2. The CDR3 covers 15 residues. V shed 6 bases, J shed 3 bases, and the junction held 10 bases outside the gene matches. Germline V gene lookup returns CDR1 MDHEN and CDR2 SYDVKM. The CDR3 spells CASRQITSAKETQYF. In DNA form, the CDR3 reads TGTGCCAGCAGGCAAATCACTAGCGCCAAAGAGACCCAGTACTTC. The full variable domain, with the rest looked up from reference TRBV28 and TRBJ2-5, is DVKVTQSSRYLVKRTGEKVFLECVQDMDHENMFWYRQDPGLGLRLIYFSYDVKMKEKGDIPEGYSVSREKKERFSLILESASTNQTSMYLCASRQITSAKETQYFGPGTRLLVL.

This clonotype was seen ten or more times. The rearrangement joins TRBV20-1 to TRBJ1-1; D unresolved. Between the trimmed V and J ends, which lost 1 base and 4 bases, there was a span of 7 bases. This CDR3 spans 12 amino acids. CDR1 DFQATT and CDR2 SNEGSKA come from the germline V gene (reference sequence). This CDR3 reads CSARVYATEAFF. The CDR3 region has the DNA TGCAGTGCTAGAGTTTACGCCACTGAAGCTTTCTTT.

This clonotype was seen repeatedly, ten times or more. The rearrangement uses TRBV20-1 and TRBJ1-1, with TRBD1 as a possible D gene (5 bases). The V end was cut by 0 bases, the J end by 5 bases, with 10 bases between. Germline V gene lookup returns CDR1 DFQATT and CDR2 SNEGSKA (reference sequence). The length of the CDR3 is 13 residues. The CDR3 is CSAREPGQTEAFF. CDR3 in DNA: TGCAGTGCTAGAGAGCCAGGGCAGACTGAAGCTTTCTTT.

This clonotype was counted many times. V usage is TRBV30 and J usage is TRBJ1-6; D remains ambiguous. Germline V lookup: CDR1 GTSNPN, CDR2 SVGIG (reference sequence). There are 15 residues in the CDR3. Trimming removed 4 bases at V and 0 bases at J, with 10 bases between. In nucleotides, the CDR3 is TGTGCCTGGACTGGCCGGAGCTCCTATAATTCACCCCTCCACTTT. Protein sequence: CAWTGRSSYNSPLHF.